This T cell receptor (beta chain) came from a study of regulatory T cells in long-lasting Graves disease. Study-wide results and caveats: Those with persistent disease had in common more public clonotypes (about 3,000) than new patients (about 900). It was in persistent disease that TRBV28, TRBJ1-2 and TRBJ2-5 were favored.

The table lists this clonotype with many counts. The target antigen is unknown. From germline, CDR1 is SGHTA and CDR2 FQGTGA. CDR3 length: 16 residues. V lost 0 bases to trimming and J lost 6 bases; unmatched junction nucleotides: 3. Arm-PCR with iRepertoire HTBI primers amplified the CDR3 regions for these TCR beta libraries. TCRdb reprocessed the multiplex PCR reads with MiXCR, giving one entry per CDR3 protein. The data show 400,000 to 500,000 distinct CDR3 sequences, around 15% seen once. Time point specified: newly diagnosed GD, antithyroid drugs for less than 3 months. Generation of the TCR library employed RNA extracted from PBMCs. The sample was also linked to a second study, of T cells in Graves' hyperthyroidism and ophthalmopathy.

This clonotype originated in a woman between 45 and 65 years old with Graves disease. The chain employs TRBV7-3 and TRBJ2-2, with 11 bases identical to TRBD2. This material consisted of peripheral blood mononuclear cells (PBMCs), taken at new diagnosis, from a patient treated with antithyroid drugs. CDR3 region: CASSLTRLAGPGELFF. The DNA of the CDR3 is TGTGCCAGCAGCTTAACCAGACTAGCGGGACCCGGGGAGCTGTTTTTT.